The source of this T cell receptor beta chain is a study of blood T cells in healthy people across ages. Together with a sample-barcoded 5' primer, a J-beta primer mix was included in a second PCR lasting roughly 7 to 11 cycles. TCRdb re-analysed the 5' RACE reads in MiXCR, keeping a single row per CDR3 protein. This sample has about 1,400,000 distinct CDR3 sequences, with 45% to 70% found just once. There are 15 residues in the CDR3. The V end lost 6 bases, the J end lost 1 base, and 15 bases lay between the germline ends. The chain recombines TRBV12-3 or TRBV12-4 with TRBJ2-5, with a tentative D call TRBD2 (6 bases). The sample consisted of blood. The receptor was isolated from a man younger than 35 in good health. CDR3 region: CASRGRGGTQETQYF. The CDR3 nucleotides are TGTGCCAGCAGGGGAAGAGGCGGGACCCAAGAGACCCAGTACTTC.